This entry describes one TCR beta chain. Its antigen remains unidentified. There are no base qualities to consult, and no much larger clone falls within one base. The sample comes from a study of T cells after yellow fever vaccination (dated by TCRdb to the late 2010s). Context from the whole study: The SMART-Seq v4 Ultra Low Input RNA kit was used to prepare libraries from fractions with low cell numbers. Two healthy male donors, one aged 18 to 30 and one aged 30 to 40 years, were included in the cohort. Blood was drawn at multiple timepoints before and after primary and secondary immunization, with bulk PBMC replicates and cell subsets isolated. To follow T-cell clones before and after both primary and booster YFV17D yellow fever vaccination, bulk TCR alpha and beta repertoires underwent longitudinal sequencing. Results and caveats for the whole study, not just this receptor: The secondary T-cell response was weaker than the primary response but faster, peaking on day 5 instead of day 15. A small share of clonotypes was detected in both CD4 and CD8 compartments, with the overlap likely arising from convergent recombination. Computational filtering was needed because FACS-sorted repertoires could contain abundant contaminating clonotypes from the bulk population. Because the study included only two donors, the extent to which the findings can be generalized is limited. After the booster, most clones that had expanded after primary vaccination were detected again (approximately 95% of CD4 and around 88% of CD8), suggesting broad maintenance of memory.

The CDR3 goes from the cysteine to the phenylalanine over 15 residues. Only CDR3 DNA is held: 45 bases, read in frame from base 1. Looking up the germline V gene (reference sequence) yields CDR1 SGHNT and CDR2 YYREEE. V ends up 2 bases short and J 0 bases short, with an unmatched junction base count of 4. Sequencer: Illumina NovaSeq 6000. TCR cDNA was made using 5'RACE template switching, a step that added a universal primer site and unique molecular identifiers. Priming for cDNA synthesis came from both the TCR alpha and TCR beta constant segments. Two PCR steps were used to amplify libraries, with sample barcodes and sequencing adapters being added in the second step. Libraries were sequenced on Illumina HiSeq 2500 (2x100 bp) or NovaSeq (2x150 bp). The paper's processing steps were these. Reads were demultiplexed and collapsed into UMI consensus sequences with MIGEC, and V(D)J alignment was performed with MiXCR. Vaccine-responding clonotypes were identified with edgeR using replicate PBMC samples, with FDR below 0.01 and a log2 fold change above 5 up to day 15 being required. Each bulk clonotype received a CD4 or CD8 identity based on whether the sequenced CD4 or CD8 repertoire contained that clonotype at higher abundance. The raw public reads went through TCRdb reprocessing: fastp at Q25, MiXCR clone calling, in-frame beta chains kept. Each entry merges the rows of one CDR3 protein and shows their most common DNA and genes. The V and J calls were determined by TCRdb, not by the authors. This sample comprises some 250,000 distinct CDR3 sequences, 3.6% of them detected only once. Clones ranked in the top ten supply approximately 18% of the sample.

Sample treatment or condition, as interpreted from the label and publication: live attenuated yellow fever vaccine strain. At every blood-draw timepoint, two biological replicates of bulk PBMCs were collected. PBMCs were isolated from peripheral blood using a standard Ficoll-Paque protocol. TriZol was used to extract RNA from bulk PBMCs, CD4 and CD8 fractions, and dextramer-positive and dextramer-negative fractions. Recombination linked TRBV5-4 to TRBJ1-1, with 7 middle bases fitting TRBD1. This specimen was PBMCs, taken 15 days after the yellow fever booster vaccination. The sequence derives from a man younger than 35 who received the YFV17D yellow fever vaccine. The DNA sequence is TGTGCCAGCAGCTTTGGGACAGACTTGAACACTGAAGCTTTCTTT. This gives the protein CASSFGTDLNTEAFF.